This TCR beta chain is from a study of blood T cells in healthy people across ages. Overall study results and limits: Naive and antigen-experienced cells were not separated, limiting conclusive comparison.

This CDR3 has 13 amino acids. The V gene lost 5 bases and the J gene lost 5 bases, with 12 bases spanning the gap. CDR1 and CDR2 from the germline V gene are MGHDK and SYGVNS. Turning to this clonotype: Its antigen is unidentified.

Next came a second PCR, run for about 6 to 12 cycles, which used a sample-barcoded 5' primer along with a J-beta primer mix. One entry per CDR3 protein, called by TCRdb with MiXCR from the 5' RACE reads. The table shows about 780,000 distinct CDR3 sequences, with 55% to 65% occurring only once. This receptor was identified in a young man in good health. The sample consisted of blood. This chain uses TRBV25-1 with TRBJ1-1, with a weak D call TRBD1 (5 bases). This CDR3 is CASSRTLGTEAFF. Written as DNA, the CDR3 is TGTGCCAGCAGTCGGACACTAGGGACTGAAGCTTTCTTT.